One and the same sample provided the 27 T cell receptor beta chains below, sequenced in a study of a mutant IDH1 vaccine in newly diagnosed glioma. No antigen is known for these receptors. The sample's time point: week 47, end of study. The content of each vaccine dose was 300 ug of mutant IDH1 20-mer peptide, and topical imiquimod accompanied it. This table comes from immunoSEQ multiplex PCR, and its TCRdb copy is limited to in-frame clones, with some not included. The data hold some 40,000 clones, with over 70% observed a single time. Sequenced material: PBMCs, taken from a glioma patient whose treatment included an IDH1 peptide vaccine. The receptor set was obtained from a man aged 40-49 years with glioma.

The chain couples TRBV19 to TRBJ2-1; 10 bases fit TRBD2. Germline trimming cut 6 bases from V and 5 bases from J; bases unmatched to any gene: 7. Germline V gene sequence: CDR1 LNHDA, CDR2 SQIVND (reference sequence). The CDR3 runs to 15 residues. The CDR3 here is CASRELAGVDNEQFF. As DNA, the CDR3 is TGTGCCAGTAGAGAGCTAGCGGGAGTTGACAATGAGCAGTTCTTC.

This clone was seen a handful of times. The rearrangement joins TRBV4-2 to TRBJ1-2, with D uncertain. The CDR3 spans 13 residues. Trimming removed 0 bases from V and 8 bases from J, with 10 bases in between. The germline V gene encodes CDR1 LGHNA and CDR2 YNFKEQ. This chain's CDR3 is CASSQDLRRGYTF. The CDR3 DNA sequence: TGTGCCAGCAGCCAAGATTTACGTCGCGGCTACACCTTC.

This chain joins TRBV5-1 and TRBJ2-3, with D perhaps TRBD2 (6 bases). In germline, CDR1 is SGHRS, CDR2 YFSETQ. This CDR3 region has 14 residues. Trimming cost V 5 bases and J 0 bases, with 10 bases left between them. The CDR3 reads CASRAGWSTDTQYF. The CDR3, as DNA: TGCGCCAGCAGGGCGGGGTGGAGCACAGATACGCAGTATTTT.

The gene calls are TRBV7-2 and TRBJ1-5, with D perhaps TRBD1 (5 bases). Germline V CDR1 and CDR2: SGHTA, FQGNSA. The length of the CDR3 is 15 residues. V lost 5 bases and J lost 4, with 15 bases in between. The CDR3 loop is CASSRDWTPNQPQHF. CDR3 coding DNA: TGTGCCAGCAGCCGAGACTGGACACCTAATCAGCCCCAGCATTTT.

With respect to this clone: A read error may account for a junction end that differs from germline. The chain is built from TRBV12-5 and TRBJ2-5; D may be TRBD1 (5 bases). The CDR3 has 12 amino acids. Looked up from germline, CDR1 is LGHNT and CDR2 is FRNRAP. This CDR3 reads CASGALRETQYF. The CDR3 DNA reads as TGTGCCAGTGGGGCCCTTCGGGAGACCCAGTACTTC. Together with reference TRBV12-5 and TRBJ2-5, the CDR3 gives the full variable domain: DARVTQTPRHKVTEMGQEVTMRCQPILGHNTVFWYRQTMMQGLELLAYFRNRAPLDDSGMPKDRFSAEMPDATLATLKIQPSEPRDSAVYFCASGALRETQYFGPGTRLLVL.

This rearrangement joins TRBV7-6 to TRBJ1-1; 8 positions match TRBD1. The trim removed 1 base at V and 5 bases at J, leaving 0 bases unmatched. Germline assignment: CDR1 SGHVS and CDR2 FNYEAQ. CDR3 size: 13 residues. The CDR3: CASSLGTGTEAFF. The CDR3 DNA reads as TGTGCCAGCAGCTTAGGGACAGGGACTGAAGCTTTCTTT.

This clone was counted a single time. This chain connects TRBV19 to TRBJ2-6; a possible D gene is TRBD1 (5 bases). V was cut by 3 bases and J by 0 bases, with 6 bases left in between. The CDR3 covers 15 residues. Germline CDR1 and CDR2: LNHDA and SQIVND (reference sequence). CDR3 DNA sequence: TGTGCCAGTAGTATTGGGGCCTCTGGGGCCAACGTCCTGACTTTC. Its translation is CASSIGASGANVLTF.

The genes are TRBV11-2 and TRBJ2-1; a weak D match, TRBD1 (5 bases). V shed 0 bases and J shed 7 bases, with 16 bases lying between them. Germline CDR1 is SGHAT and CDR2 is FQNNGV. CDR3 length: 16 residues. The CDR3 DNA reads TGTGCCAGCAGCTTAGAGCGAAGAGGACACCGGAATGAGCAGTTCTTC. Amino acids: CASSLERRGHRNEQFF. Full variable domain (rest looked up from reference TRBV11-2 and TRBJ2-1): EAGVAQSPRYKIIEKRQSVAFWCNPISGHATLYWYQQILGQGPKLLIQFQNNGVVDDSQLPKDRFSAERLKGVDSTLKIQPAKLEDSAVYLCASSLERRGHRNEQFFGPGTRLTVL.

This CDR3 reads CAISEGVIYEQYF. CDR3 nucleotide sequence: TGTGCCATCAGTGAGGGGGTTATCTACGAGCAGTACTTC. The chain uses TRBV10-3 and TRBJ2-7; unclear D gene. This CDR3 contains 13 residues. Germline assignment: CDR1 ENHRY and CDR2 SYGVKD. Trimming stripped 2 bases from V and 3 bases from J, with 8 bases between.

This rearrangement joins TRBV19 to TRBJ1-3; possibly TRBD1 for D (6 bases). The CDR3 sequence is 15 residues long. V dropped 5 bases and J dropped 4 bases, with 15 bases sitting between them. Germline loops: CDR1 LNHDA, CDR2 SQIVND (reference sequence). The CDR3 region is CASSANRVAGNTIYF. As DNA, the CDR3 is TGTGCCAGTAGTGCCAACAGGGTGGCGGGAAACACCATATATTTT.

The chain carries TRBV28 and TRBJ2-3; the D gene is possibly TRBD1 (5 bases). The CDR3 is 15 residues long. The V end lost 6 bases, the J end lost 1 base, and 14 bases lay between the germline ends. Germline values: CDR1 MDHEN, CDR2 SYDVKM. CDR3 DNA: TGTGCCAGCAGGGGTGGGGCTCGGGGCACAGATACGCAGTATTTT. This gives the protein CASRGGARGTDTQYF.

The rearrangement uses TRBV27 and TRBJ1-2; 8 nucleotides agree with TRBD1. V dropped 7 bases and J dropped 3; count of bases not matched to a gene: 19. The CDR3 totals 18 residues. Germline loops: CDR1 MNHEY, CDR2 SMNVEV (reference sequence). The CDR3 region has the DNA TGTGCCAGCACCGGTCAGGGGGCACGTACCGAGGGGTACTATGGCTACACCTTC. Its translation: CASTGQGARTEGYYGYTF.

This sequence joins TRBV6-5 and TRBJ1-2; weak D call: TRBD1 (6 bases). V lost 4 bases and J 5 bases, leaving 11 bases between the germline ends. CDR1 is MNHEY, CDR2 SVGAGI, per germline. There are 13 residues in the CDR3. This CDR3 is CASSLGQLYGYTF. The CDR3 nucleotides read TGTGCCAGCAGTTTAGGACAGCTTTATGGCTACACCTTC.

This clone was seen more than once but under ten times. The chain's CDR3 is CAWSLGVGELFF. The CDR3 DNA reads as TGTGCCTGGAGTCTTGGCGTCGGGGAGCTGTTTTTT. The genes are TRBV30 and TRBJ2-2; D not certain. The CDR3 sequence is 12 residues long. V lost 2 bases and J 7 bases, leaving 8 bases between the germline ends. Germline V gene lookup returns CDR1 GTSNPN and CDR2 SVGIG (reference sequence).

This chain connects TRBV29-1 to TRBJ1-1; possible D gene TRBD1, 5 bases. Germline lookup yields CDR1 SQVTM and CDR2 ANQGSEA. With 8 bases removed from V and 3 bases from J, the gap between germline ends came to 13 bases. The CDR3 spans 12 residues. The CDR3 DNA follows: TGCAGCACGTGGGACGGCCACACTGAAGCTTTCTTT. Protein: CSTWDGHTEAFF.

In this sample, this clone turned up a few times. The J gene is TRBJ1-1, the V gene TRBV5-1, with D possibly TRBD1 on 5 matching bases. Deletions cut 5 bases from V and 7 bases from J, with 15 bases between. CDR3 length equals 13 residues. Germline CDR1 reads SGHRS; CDR2 reads YFSETQ. CDR3 sequence: CASSNQGRGEAFF. CDR3 DNA sequence: TGCGCCAGCAGTAATCAAGGAAGGGGTGAAGCTTTCTTT. The full variable domain, with the rest looked up from reference TRBV5-1 and TRBJ1-1, is KAGVTQTPRYLIKTRGQQVTLSCSPISGHRSVSWYQQTPGQGLQFLFEYFSETQRNKGNFPGRFSGRQFSNSRSEMNVSTLELGDSALYLCASSNQGRGEAFFGQGTRLTVV.

This clone appeared a few times. The chain has TRBV18 and TRBJ2-7; D remains unclear. Trimming took off 3 bases at V and 5 bases at J, with 14 bases between the two ends. Germline loops: CDR1 KGHSH, CDR2 LQKENI. The CDR3 extends over 14 amino acids. The CDR3 sequence is CASSPTRGRHEQYF. The CDR3 nucleotides are TGTGCCAGCTCACCGACAAGAGGAAGACACGAGCAGTACTTC.

About this clone: Other DNA sequences in this specimen translate into the identical CDR3. CDR3 sequence reads: CASSLDGLQETQYF. In DNA form, the CDR3 reads TGTGCCAGCAGCTTAGATGGACTACAAGAGACCCAGTACTTC. The V gene is TRBV7-6, the J gene TRBJ2-5; a weak D match, TRBD2 (6 bases). The ends were cut back, 1 base at V and 2 bases at J, with 8 bases in the middle. From germline, CDR1 is SGHVS and CDR2 FNYEAQ. This CDR3 has 14 amino acids.

This CDR3 reads CASSTSSGRGETQYF. The DNA of the CDR3 is TGTGCCAGCAGCACTTCTAGCGGGAGAGGGGAGACCCAGTACTTC. The rearrangement links TRBV5-4 to TRBJ2-5, with 10 bases that match TRBD2. CDR1 is SGHNT and CDR2 is YYREEE in the germline V gene (reference sequence). Unmatched junction bases numbered 8, after V lost 4 bases and J lost 5 bases. This CDR3 is 15 amino acids long. The full variable domain, with the rest looked up from reference TRBV5-4 and TRBJ2-5, is ETGVTQSPTHLIKTRGQQVTLRCSSQSGHNTVSWYQQALGQGPQFIFQYYREEENGRGNFPPRFSGLQFPNYSSELNVNALELDDSALYLCASSTSSGRGETQYFGPGTRLLVL.

The chain recombines TRBV7-2 with TRBJ2-1, with a possible D match to TRBD1 (6 bases). Germline CDR1 and CDR2: SGHTA and FQGNSA. The CDR3 sequence is 16 residues long. The V and J ends lost 1 base and 4 bases respectively, with 14 bases between them. The CDR3 here is CASSLDGTTGYNEQFF. The CDR3 bases are TGTGCCAGCAGCTTAGACGGAACCACAGGGTACAATGAGCAGTTCTTC.

This clone was counted at least ten times. The chain joins TRBV6-1 to TRBJ1-1; 8 nucleotides match TRBD1. Losses at the gene ends were 3 bases for V and 4 bases for J; bases not matched to a gene: 10. The CDR3 totals 16 residues. Germline loops: CDR1 MNHNS, CDR2 SASEGT. CDR3 sequence reads: CASSDGQGIRGTEAFF. The CDR3, as DNA: TGTGCCAGCAGTGACGGACAGGGAATAAGGGGCACTGAAGCTTTCTTT.

This chain links TRBV4-1 with TRBJ1-1; D call uncertain. V lost 2 bases, J lost 5 bases, and 15 bases lay in between. The germline V gene has CDR1 MGHRA and CDR2 YSYEKL. This CDR3 spans 15 amino acids. The CDR3 nucleotides read TGCGCCAGCAGCCAACGGCGCCCAGGAGGAACTGAAGCTTTCTTT. This translates into CASSQRRPGGTEAFF.

This clone occurred a few times. CDR3 in amino acids: CASSVWTRLTF. The CDR3 nucleotides are TGTGCCAGCAGCGTTTGGACTCGGCTCACCTTC. The chain combines TRBV9 with TRBJ1-2, with D uncertain. The CDR3 runs to 11 residues. Germline V lookup: CDR1 SGDLS, CDR2 YYNGEE. V was clipped by 2 bases and J by 13 bases, with 12 bases between them.

This clone was observed a handful of times. This chain connects TRBV6-5 to TRBJ2-7; D may be TRBD2 (5 bases). Per the germline V gene, CDR1 is MNHEY and CDR2 is SVGAGI. The CDR3 covers 14 residues. Deletions cut 5 bases from V and 2 bases from J, with 13 bases between. The CDR3 bases are TGTGCCAGCAGTCCGGACTGGTGGGCCTACGAGCAGTACTTC. As protein: CASSPDWWAYEQYF.

This clone was detected only a few times. This rearrangement joins TRBV5-1 to TRBJ1-1, with TRBD1 matching over 10 bases. V dropped 4 bases and J dropped 2; count of bases not matched to a gene: 2. Germline V lookup: CDR1 SGHRS, CDR2 YFSETQ. The CDR3 sequence is 14 residues long. In nucleotides, the CDR3 is TGCGCCAGCAGCCAGACAGGGGGCAACACTGAAGCTTTCTTT. Protein: CASSQTGGNTEAFF. The whole variable domain, filled in from reference TRBV5-1 and TRBJ1-1, reads KAGVTQTPRYLIKTRGQQVTLSCSPISGHRSVSWYQQTPGQGLQFLFEYFSETQRNKGNFPGRFSGRQFSNSRSEMNVSTLELGDSALYLCASSQTGGNTEAFFGQGTRLTVV.

The gene calls are TRBV18 and TRBJ1-1; tentatively, D is TRBD1 (5 bases). This CDR3 comprises 12 residues. The germline V and J ends were trimmed by 1 base and 13 bases, with 13 bases remaining between them. From germline, CDR1 is KGHSH and CDR2 LQKENI. CDR3 protein: CASSPREGFGFF. CDR3 sequence (DNA): TGTGCCAGCTCACCACGGGAGGGGTTCGGTTTCTTT. The whole variable domain, filled in from reference TRBV18 and TRBJ1-1, reads NAGVMQNPRHLVRRRGQEARLRCSPMKGHSHVYWYRQLPEEGLKFMVYLQKENIIDESGMPKERFSAEFPKEGPSILRIQQVVRGDSAAYFCASSPREGFGFFGQGTRLTVV.

This clone was detected a few times. V usage is TRBV30 and J usage is TRBJ1-1; D uncertain. Trimming shortened V by 4 bases and J by 2 bases, and 5 bases separated the two germline ends. Per germline, CDR1 GTSNPN and CDR2 SVGIG (reference sequence). CDR3 length equals 11 residues. CDR3 in DNA: TGTGCCTGGATCCTAAACACTGAAGCTTTCTTT. Translated, it gives CAWILNTEAFF.